Following are 31 T cell receptor beta chains from one sample sequenced in a study of response to subunit inactivated influenza vaccine. TCRdb redid the calling of the RT-PCR reads with MiXCR, one entry per CDR3 protein. The data show just over 300,000 distinct CDR3 sequences, with roughly a fifth seen just once and approximately 10% held by the top ten. The sequenced sample was PBMCs from blood, obtained approximately 20 months after vaccination. The receptor source for this set is a man between 45 and 75 years old who received an inactivated influenza vaccine.

This clonotype was picked up a small number of times. CDR3 in amino acids: CASSYDRGPYEQYF. In DNA, the CDR3 is TGTGCCAGCAGCTACGACAGGGGACCCTACGAGCAGTACTTC. The chain is built from TRBV7-2 and TRBJ2-7; 8 nucleotides match TRBD1. The CDR3 is 14 residues long. Looked up from germline, CDR1 is SGHTA and CDR2 is FQGNSA. Trimming cost V 4 bases and J 2 bases; bases outside gene matches: 4.

V and J are TRBV11-2 and TRBJ2-1, with D perhaps TRBD1 (5 bases). There are 17 residues in the CDR3. V lost 1 base and J 2 bases, leaving 15 bases between the germline ends. CDR1 and CDR2 from the germline V gene are SGHAT and FQNNGV. Here the CDR3 reads CASSLVPGWGTYNEQFF. The CDR3 nucleotides are TGTGCCAGCAGCTTAGTTCCAGGCTGGGGCACCTACAATGAGCAGTTCTTC.

V and J are TRBV27 and TRBJ2-6; TRBD1 aligns across 7 bases. This CDR3 has 14 residues. CDR1 is MNHEY and CDR2 is SMNVEV in the germline V gene (reference sequence). The trim removed 4 bases at V and 10 bases at J, leaving 7 bases unmatched. CDR3 sequence (DNA): TGTGCCAGCAGTTCCGCGACAGGGAAGAACGTCCTGACTTTC. It is translated as CASSSATGKNVLTF. Based on the CDR3 plus reference TRBV27 and TRBJ2-6, the full variable domain is EAQVTQNPRYLITVTGKKLTVTCSQNMNHEYMSWYRQDPGLGLRQIYYSMNVEVTDKGDVPEGYKVSRKEKRNFPLILESPSPNQTSLYFCASSSATGKNVLTFGAGSRLTVL.

CDR3 residues: CASSLGASTNEKLFF. CDR3 coding DNA: TGCGCCAGCAGCTTGGGAGCCTCAACTAATGAAAAACTGTTTTTT. J is TRBJ1-4 and V is TRBV5-1; D gene ambiguous. CDR3 length equals 15 residues. The germline V gene encodes CDR1 SGHRS and CDR2 YFSETQ. V lost 0 bases to trimming and J lost 0 bases, with 6 bases between them.

This clonotype turned up a few times. One end of the junction fails to match germline, which may point to a read error. The chain uses TRBV10-2 and TRBJ1-5, with no clear D. The CDR3 has 14 residues. In germline, CDR1 is WSHSY, CDR2 SAAADI. The CDR3 bases are TGCGCCAGCGGTGAGGGCAGGTCCGATCAGCCCCAGCATTTT. It yields the protein CASGEGRSDQPQHF.

Only a few counts were recorded for this clonotype. This chain joins TRBV12-3 or TRBV12-4 and TRBJ2-1; D uncertain. V was pared by 5 bases and J by 5 bases, with 7 bases between. There are 12 residues in the CDR3. Here the CDR3 reads CASSRFDNEQFF. Written as DNA, the CDR3 is TGTGCCAGCAGTCGTTTCGACAATGAGCAGTTCTTC.

This clonotype has a count of ten or more. The chain links TRBV18 to TRBJ1-1; D unresolved. The CDR3 runs to 14 residues. V lost 4 bases and J lost 6, with 15 bases in between. CDR1 is KGHSH and CDR2 is LQKENI in the germline V gene. Here the CDR3 DNA reads TGTGCCAGCTCACTGGGCGTTGAAAACGCTGAAGCTTTCTTT. Translating it yields CASSLGVENAEAFF.

This clonotype was found a few times. The rearrangement uses TRBV28 and TRBJ1-1; D unresolved. CDR3 length: 13 amino acids. Germline CDR1 MDHEN, CDR2 SYDVKM. Trimming removed 8 bases from V and 1 base from J, with 11 bases in between. The CDR3 nucleotides read TGTGCCAGCGCAGCGGCCAGGAACACTGAAGCTTTCTTT. As protein: CASAAARNTEAFF.

J is TRBJ2-4 and V is TRBV25-1, with unresolved D. V shed 2 bases and J shed 0 bases, with 11 bases lying between them. Looked up from germline, CDR1 is MGHDK and CDR2 is SYGVNS. This CDR3 spans 16 amino acids. The CDR3 sequence is CASSELGSSAKNIQYF. The CDR3 DNA reads TGTGCCAGCAGTGAACTAGGTTCTTCAGCCAAAAACATTCAGTACTTC.

V and J are TRBV12-3 or TRBV12-4 and TRBJ1-2, with D tentatively TRBD1 (5 bases). Trimming pared 3 bases from V and 7 bases from J, leaving 15 bases between. The CDR3 is 14 residues long. The CDR3 is CASSFSQGFAGYTF. In nucleotides, the CDR3 is TGTGCCAGCAGTTTCAGTCAGGGCTTCGCTGGCTACACCTTC.

This clonotype was observed a single time. The chain carries TRBV20-1 and TRBJ2-3, with a possible D match to TRBD1 (6 bases). Deletions cut 5 bases from V and 3 bases from J, with 15 bases between. The germline CDR1 and CDR2 sequences are DFQATT and SNEGSKA (reference sequence). There are 14 residues in the CDR3. CDR3 sequence: CSAPIQGVTDTQYF. The CDR3 DNA follows: TGCAGTGCTCCAATACAGGGAGTAACAGATACGCAGTATTTT.

This clonotype was counted once. V is TRBV7-9 and J is TRBJ2-7, with D perhaps matching TRBD1 (6 bases). The CDR3 is 15 amino acids. The germline gives CDR1 SEHNR, CDR2 FQNEAQ (reference sequence). V was cut by 1 base and J by 7 bases, with 17 bases left in between. This CDR3 reads CASSLDTGRSGEQYF. In DNA, the CDR3 is TGTGCCAGCAGCTTAGACACAGGGCGGAGTGGAGAGCAGTACTTC.

This clonotype came up many times. This chain uses TRBV7-9 with TRBJ2-1, with unresolved D. Germline assignment: CDR1 SEHNR and CDR2 FQNEAQ (reference sequence). V was pared by 1 base and J by 7 bases, with 8 bases between. The CDR3 totals 13 residues. Written as DNA, the CDR3 is TGTGCCAGCAGCTTAGGGCAGTGGAATGAGCAGTTCTTC. Translation gives CASSLGQWNEQFF.

The chain joins TRBV9 to TRBJ2-1; tentatively, D is TRBD2 (6 bases). The CDR3 runs to 16 residues. Germline V gives CDR1 SGDLS, CDR2 YYNGEE. Between the trimmed V and J ends, which lost 0 bases and 8 bases, there was a span of 18 bases. The CDR3 DNA follows: TGTGCCAGCAGCGTAGGCCCCAGCGGAGGGACGGATGAGCAGTTCTTC. Protein: CASSVGPSGGTDEQFF. Based on the CDR3 plus reference TRBV9 and TRBJ2-1, the full variable domain is DSGVTQTPKHLITATGQRVTLRCSPRSGDLSVYWYQQSLDQGLQFLIQYYNGEERAKGNILERFSAQQFPDLHSELNLSSLELGDSALYFCASSVGPSGGTDEQFFGPGTRLTVL.

This chain uses TRBV19 with TRBJ1-4; D is uncertain. CDR1 and CDR2 from the germline V gene are LNHDA and SQIVND (reference sequence). CDR3 size: 13 residues. V was pared by 3 bases and J by 8 bases, with 10 bases between. CDR3 loop: CASSILQPEKLFF. CDR3 in DNA: TGTGCCAGTAGTATTTTACAGCCCGAAAAACTGTTTTTT.

The chain uses TRBV4-1 and TRBJ1-2; D is ambiguous. V was trimmed by 1 base and J by 4 bases, leaving 13 bases between them. Per the germline V gene, CDR1 is MGHRA and CDR2 is YSYEKL. The CDR3 contains 15 residues. For the CDR3, the DNA is TGCGCCAGCAGCCAAGTTGGGCCTTCTGTCTATGGCTACACCTTC. It translates to CASSQVGPSVYGYTF.

This clonotype has ten or more counts. This chain links TRBV4-1 with TRBJ1-2; 7 bases fit TRBD1. The CDR3 consists of 15 residues. The germline gives CDR1 MGHRA, CDR2 YSYEKL. After removal of 0 bases from V and 1 base from J, the junction contained 2 bases not matched to a gene. The CDR3 DNA sequence: TGCGCCAGCAGCCAAGAGGGACAGCTTAACTATGGCTACACCTTC. Residues: CASSQEGQLNYGYTF.

In this sample, this clonotype turned up a few times. V and J are TRBV6-1 and TRBJ1-5; 7 bases line up with TRBD1. This CDR3 has 15 residues. The J segment lost 2 bases and the V segment lost 1 base, leaving 2 bases of the junction unmatched. From germline, CDR1 is MNHNS and CDR2 SASEGT. The CDR3 region is CASSEVGGGNQPQHF. The CDR3 bases are TGTGCCAGCAGTGAAGTAGGGGGCGGCAATCAGCCCCAGCATTTT.

Ten or more counts support this clonotype. The J gene is TRBJ2-1, the V gene TRBV28; no firm D call. V was pared by 6 bases and J by 6 bases, with 18 bases between. Germline CDR1 and CDR2: MDHEN and SYDVKM. This CDR3 region has 15 residues. CDR3 sequence (DNA): TGTGCCAGCAGCCCCCCTAGGCGCGGAGTCAATGAGCAGTTCTTC. The encoded protein is CASSPPRRGVNEQFF.

This clonotype was seen a handful of times. The chain has TRBV5-1 and TRBJ1-4, with unresolved D. This CDR3 is 16 amino acids long. V lost 0 bases and J lost 0, with 9 bases in between. The germline gives CDR1 SGHRS, CDR2 YFSETQ. The CDR3 loop reads CASSLDSGSTNEKLFF. In nucleotides, the CDR3 is TGCGCCAGCAGCTTGGATTCGGGGTCAACTAATGAAAAACTGTTTTTT.

In its sample, this clonotype was seen a few times. The V and J genes are TRBV6-2 or TRBV6-3 and TRBJ1-1, with D unresolved. Trimming cost V 7 bases and J 1 base, with 16 bases left between them. The CDR3 consists of 15 residues. In germline, CDR1 is MNHEY, CDR2 SVGEGT. CDR3 in DNA: TGTGCCAGCACCGAGTTCTTAACACAGAACACTGAAGCTTTCTTT. Translation gives CASTEFLTQNTEAFF.

The chain carries TRBV6-2 or TRBV6-3 and TRBJ2-1; 7 bases match TRBD1. CDR1 and CDR2 (germline): MNHEY, SVGEGT. The J segment lost 2 bases and the V segment lost 2 bases, leaving 9 bases of the junction unmatched. There are 17 residues in the CDR3. The CDR3 spells CASSYNRQGTTYNEQFF. In DNA, the CDR3 is TGTGCCAGCAGTTACAATCGACAGGGTACCACCTACAATGAGCAGTTCTTC.

This clonotype occurred many times. This rearrangement joins TRBV9 to TRBJ1-1; D is undetermined. The V end lost 0 bases, the J end lost 0 bases, and 3 bases lay between the germline ends. Germline lookup yields CDR1 SGDLS and CDR2 YYNGEE. This CDR3 is 13 amino acids long. CDR3 DNA sequence: TGTGCCAGCAGCGTAGGAATGAACACTGAAGCTTTCTTT. This codes for CASSVGMNTEAFF.

This chain links TRBV18 with TRBJ2-5, with 7 bases lining up with TRBD1. From germline, CDR1 is KGHSH and CDR2 LQKENI. The CDR3 is made up of 14 amino acids. V was pared by 2 bases and J by 2 bases, with 2 bases of the junction left unmatched. The CDR3 loop reads CASSPSGQQETQYF. The DNA of the CDR3 is TGTGCCAGCTCACCATCGGGACAGCAAGAGACCCAGTACTTC.

The sample holds a few counts of this clonotype. The chain combines TRBV5-1 with TRBJ1-4, with TRBD1 as a possible D gene (5 bases). Trimming removed 3 bases at V and 0 bases at J, with 12 bases between. Per germline, CDR1 SGHRS and CDR2 YFSETQ. This CDR3 contains 16 residues. The CDR3 DNA follows: TGCGCCAGCAGCTCGGACGTGGGGGCAACTAATGAAAAACTGTTTTTT. Residues: CASSSDVGATNEKLFF.

This clonotype has more than one count but fewer than ten. The V gene is TRBV4-2, the J gene TRBJ1-1; D gene unclear. The germline V gene has CDR1 LGHNA and CDR2 YNFKEQ. This CDR3 contains 18 residues. Between the trimmed V and J ends, which lost 1 base and 3 bases, there was a span of 21 bases. CDR3 in DNA: TGTGCCAGCAGCCAAGGGCCGGGCCCCACTTCCACATACACTGAAGCTTTCTTT. It yields the protein CASSQGPGPTSTYTEAFF.

The V call is TRBV20-1, the J call TRBJ1-5; weak D call: TRBD1 (6 bases). The CDR3 runs to 12 residues. The germline CDR1 and CDR2 sequences are DFQATT and SNEGSKA (reference sequence). Between the trimmed V and J ends, which lost 6 bases and 5 bases, there was a span of 11 bases. This chain's CDR3 is CSAGAGDQPQHF. The DNA of the CDR3 is TGCAGTGCGGGGGCCGGCGATCAGCCCCAGCATTTT.

The V gene is TRBV12-3 or TRBV12-4, the J gene TRBJ2-3; 8 nucleotides line up with TRBD1. The CDR3 is 15 amino acids. The V gene end was trimmed by 6 bases and the J gene end by 6 bases; junction bases not matched to a gene: 11. As DNA, the CDR3 is TGTGCCAGCAGCCTAGTGGACAGGGCTCAGGATACGCAGTATTTT. It encodes CASSLVDRAQDTQYF.

This rearrangement joins TRBV28 to TRBJ2-7, with D perhaps assigned TRBD1 or TRBD2 (7 bases each). CDR3 length: 14 amino acids. The V gene lost 1 base and the J gene lost 7 bases, with 14 bases spanning the gap. Germline V gene data show CDR1 as MDHEN and CDR2 as SYDVKM. CDR3 sequence (DNA): TGTGCCAGCAGTTTATTCACAGGGGAGGGTGAGCAGTACTTC. Translated: CASSLFTGEGEQYF.

This clonotype was counted between two and nine times. The V gene is TRBV14, the J gene TRBJ2-4; 13 bases are a match to TRBD2. CDR1 and CDR2 (germline): SGHDN, FVKESK. Germline trimming cut 5 bases from V and 12 bases from J; bases unmatched to any gene: 16. The CDR3 spans 17 residues. CDR3 amino acids: CASSETGTSGKRSSQYF. The CDR3 nucleotides read TGTGCCAGCAGCGAGACCGGGACTAGCGGGAAAAGATCCAGTCAGTACTTC.

The chain links TRBV5-1 to TRBJ2-1; TRBD2 matches at 7 bases. The CDR3 runs 14 residues. V dropped 0 bases and J dropped 6; count of bases not matched to a gene: 3. CDR1 is SGHRS and CDR2 is YFSETQ in the germline V gene. The CDR3 bases are TGCGCCAGCAGCTTGGCTAGCGGACGCAATGAGCAGTTCTTC. Translated: CASSLASGRNEQFF.